The T cell receptor (beta chain) under discussion was sequenced for a study of blood T cell repertoires in COVID-19. Whole-study context: Samples came from the United States, Italy and Spain, spanning acute and convalescent COVID-19. T cells, B-cell-depleted T cells, or PBMCs supplied cDNA or gDNA.

V lost 6 bases and J lost 7; bases outside the gene matches: 7. The germline V gene has CDR1 MNHEY and CDR2 SVGEGT. This CDR3 contains 14 residues. Per the study methods: Reference gene primer amplification gave estimated nucleated cell counts. The repertoire was sequenced with immunoSEQ multiplex PCR; TCRdb's copy has only in-frame clones and lacks some. The D gene and trimming were derived from the DNA, and the V and J assignments and clone size from that table. The table lists around 180,000 clones, 86% of them singletons, with under 25% in the top ten. Material: peripheral blood. V usage is TRBV6-2 or TRBV6-3 and J usage is TRBJ2-7; TRBD2 matches at 12 bases. This TCR was sampled from a man between 65 and 85 years old with active or convalescent COVID-19. CDR3 in DNA: TGTGCCAGCAGCATGACTAGCGGGAGTTTTGAGCAGTACTTC. Encoded protein: CASSMTSGSFEQYF.